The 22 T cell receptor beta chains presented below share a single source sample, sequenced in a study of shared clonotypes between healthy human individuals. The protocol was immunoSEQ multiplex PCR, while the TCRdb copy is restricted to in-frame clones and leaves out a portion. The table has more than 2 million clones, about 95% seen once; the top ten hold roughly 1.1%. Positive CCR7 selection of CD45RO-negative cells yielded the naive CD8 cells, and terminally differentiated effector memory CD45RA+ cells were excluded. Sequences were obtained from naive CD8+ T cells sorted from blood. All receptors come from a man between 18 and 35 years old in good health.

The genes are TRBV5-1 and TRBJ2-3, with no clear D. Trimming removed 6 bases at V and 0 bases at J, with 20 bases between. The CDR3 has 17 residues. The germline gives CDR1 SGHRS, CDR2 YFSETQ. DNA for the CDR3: TGCGCCAGCACCCTTCGGTACCCGCTATCCAGCACAGATACGCAGTATTTT. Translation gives CASTLRYPLSSTDTQYF.

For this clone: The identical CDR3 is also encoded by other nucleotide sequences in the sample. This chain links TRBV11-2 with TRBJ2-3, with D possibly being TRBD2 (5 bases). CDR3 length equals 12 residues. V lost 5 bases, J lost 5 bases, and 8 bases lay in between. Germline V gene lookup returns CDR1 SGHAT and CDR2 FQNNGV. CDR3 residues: CASSLGGDTQYF. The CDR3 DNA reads TGTGCCAGCAGCCTAGGAGGAGATACGCAGTATTTT.

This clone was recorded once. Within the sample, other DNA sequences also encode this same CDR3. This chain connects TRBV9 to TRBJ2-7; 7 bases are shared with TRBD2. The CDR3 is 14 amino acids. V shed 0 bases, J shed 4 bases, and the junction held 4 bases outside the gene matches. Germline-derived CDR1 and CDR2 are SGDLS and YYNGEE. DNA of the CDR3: TGTGCCAGCAGCGTAGCTAGCGGTTCATACGAGCAGTACTTC. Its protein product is CASSVASGSYEQYF.

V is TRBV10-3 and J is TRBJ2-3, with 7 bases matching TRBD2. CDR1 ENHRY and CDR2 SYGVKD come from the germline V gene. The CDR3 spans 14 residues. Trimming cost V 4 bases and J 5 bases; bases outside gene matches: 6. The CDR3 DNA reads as TGTGCCATCAGTGGGGCGGGAGAAGGAGATACGCAGTATTTT. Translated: CAISGAGEGDTQYF.

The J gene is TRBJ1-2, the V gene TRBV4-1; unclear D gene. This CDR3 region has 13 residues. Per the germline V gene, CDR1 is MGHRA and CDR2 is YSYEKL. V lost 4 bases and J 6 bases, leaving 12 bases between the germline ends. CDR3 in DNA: TGCGCCAGCAGCCCCCCTCGTCAAGATGGCTACACCTTC. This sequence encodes CASSPPRQDGYTF.

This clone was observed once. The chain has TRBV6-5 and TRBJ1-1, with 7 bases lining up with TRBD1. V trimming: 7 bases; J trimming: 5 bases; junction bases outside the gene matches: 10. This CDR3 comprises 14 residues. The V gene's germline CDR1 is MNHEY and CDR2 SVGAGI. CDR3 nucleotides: TGTGCCAGCACCTTAAATACAGGGGATACTGAAGCTTTCTTT. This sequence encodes CASTLNTGDTEAFF.

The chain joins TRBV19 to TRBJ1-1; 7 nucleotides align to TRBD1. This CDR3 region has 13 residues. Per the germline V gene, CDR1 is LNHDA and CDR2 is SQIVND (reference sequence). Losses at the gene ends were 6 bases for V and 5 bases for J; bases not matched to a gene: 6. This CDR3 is CASRTGSGTEAFF. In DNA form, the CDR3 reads TGTGCCAGTAGGACAGGGTCGGGAACTGAAGCTTTCTTT.

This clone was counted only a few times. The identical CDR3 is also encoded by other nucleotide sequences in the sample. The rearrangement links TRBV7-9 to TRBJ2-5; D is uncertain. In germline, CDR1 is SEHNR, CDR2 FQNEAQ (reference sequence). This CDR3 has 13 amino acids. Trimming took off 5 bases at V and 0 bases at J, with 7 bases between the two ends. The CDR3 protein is CASSPPNQETQYF. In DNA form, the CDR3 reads TGTGCCAGCAGCCCCCCAAACCAAGAGACCCAGTACTTC.

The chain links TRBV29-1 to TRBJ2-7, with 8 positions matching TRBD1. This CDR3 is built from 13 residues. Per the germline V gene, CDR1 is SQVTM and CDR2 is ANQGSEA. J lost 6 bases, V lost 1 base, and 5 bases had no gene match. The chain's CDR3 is CSVEGTGGVEQYF. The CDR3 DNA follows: TGCAGCGTTGAAGGAACAGGGGGTGTCGAGCAGTACTTC.

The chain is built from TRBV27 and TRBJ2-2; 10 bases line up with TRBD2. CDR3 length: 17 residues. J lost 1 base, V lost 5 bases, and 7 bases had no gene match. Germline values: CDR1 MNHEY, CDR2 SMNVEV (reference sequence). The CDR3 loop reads CASSPLRTSGNTGELFF. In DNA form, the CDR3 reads TGTGCCAGCAGTCCCCTCCGGACTAGCGGGAACACCGGGGAGCTGTTTTTT.

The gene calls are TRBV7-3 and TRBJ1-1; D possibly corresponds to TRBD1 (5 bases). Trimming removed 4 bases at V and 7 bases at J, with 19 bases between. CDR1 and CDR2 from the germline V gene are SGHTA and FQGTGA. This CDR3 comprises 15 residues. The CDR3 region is CASSYSGTASGEAFF. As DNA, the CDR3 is TGTGCCAGCAGCTATTCCGGGACGGCGTCCGGTGAAGCTTTCTTT.

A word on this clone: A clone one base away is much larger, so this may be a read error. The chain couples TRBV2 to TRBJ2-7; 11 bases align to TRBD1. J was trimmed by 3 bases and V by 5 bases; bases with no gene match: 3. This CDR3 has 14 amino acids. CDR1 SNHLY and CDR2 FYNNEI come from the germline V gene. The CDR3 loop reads CASSPGTGGYEQYF. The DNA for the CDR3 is TGTGCCAGCAGTCCCGGGACAGGGGGCTACGAGCAGTACTTC.

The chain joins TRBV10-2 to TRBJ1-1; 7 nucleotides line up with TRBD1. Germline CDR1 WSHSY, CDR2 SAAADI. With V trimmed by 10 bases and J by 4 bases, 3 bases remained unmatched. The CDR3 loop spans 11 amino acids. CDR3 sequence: CATQGGTEAFF. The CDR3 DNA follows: TGCGCCACCCAGGGGGGCACTGAAGCTTTCTTT.

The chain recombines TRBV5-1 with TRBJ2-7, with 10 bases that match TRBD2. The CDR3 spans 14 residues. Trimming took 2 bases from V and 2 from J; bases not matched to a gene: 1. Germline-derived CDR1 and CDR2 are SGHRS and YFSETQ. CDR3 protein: CASSFLAGAYEQYF. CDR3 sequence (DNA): TGCGCCAGCAGCTTTCTAGCGGGAGCCTACGAGCAGTACTTC.

The CDR3 coding sequence is TGTGCCAGCAGCCAGAACCTAGCGAGCTCCTACGAGCAGTACTTC. It yields the protein CASSQNLASSYEQYF. V usage is TRBV5-4 and J usage is TRBJ2-7; D perhaps matches TRBD2 (6 bases). V was clipped by 4 bases and J by 0 bases, with 14 bases between them. Germline V gene sequence: CDR1 SGHNT, CDR2 YYREEE (reference sequence). This CDR3 spans 15 amino acids.

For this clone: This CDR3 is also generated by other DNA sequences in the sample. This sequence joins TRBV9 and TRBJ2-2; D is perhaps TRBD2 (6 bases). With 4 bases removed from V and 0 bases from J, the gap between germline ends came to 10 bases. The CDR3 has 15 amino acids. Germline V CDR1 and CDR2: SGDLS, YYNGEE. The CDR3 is CASSPGTANTGELFF. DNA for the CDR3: TGTGCCAGCAGCCCGGGGACTGCGAACACCGGGGAGCTGTTTTTT.

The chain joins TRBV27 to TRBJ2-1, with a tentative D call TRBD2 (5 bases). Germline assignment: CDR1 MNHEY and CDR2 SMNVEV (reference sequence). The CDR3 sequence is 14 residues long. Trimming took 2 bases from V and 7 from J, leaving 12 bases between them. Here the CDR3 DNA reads TGTGCCAGCAGTTTAGACGGACCGGGGAATGAGCAGTTCTTC. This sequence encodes CASSLDGPGNEQFF.

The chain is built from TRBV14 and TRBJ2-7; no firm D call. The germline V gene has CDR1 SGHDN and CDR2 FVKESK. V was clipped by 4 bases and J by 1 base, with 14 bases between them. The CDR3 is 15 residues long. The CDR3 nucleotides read TGTGCCAGCAGCCCTTATGGGGTCCGTTCCTACGAGCAGTACTTC. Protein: CASSPYGVRSYEQYF. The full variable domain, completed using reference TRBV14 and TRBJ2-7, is EAGVTQFPSHSVIEKGQTVTLRCDPISGHDNLYWYRRVMGKEIKFLLHFVKESKQDESGMPNNRFLAERTGGTYSTLKVQPAELEDSGVYFCASSPYGVRSYEQYFGPGTRLTVT.

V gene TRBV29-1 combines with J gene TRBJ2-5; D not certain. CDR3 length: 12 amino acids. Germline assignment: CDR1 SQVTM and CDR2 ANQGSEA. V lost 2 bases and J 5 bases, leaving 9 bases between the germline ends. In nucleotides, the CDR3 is TGCAGCGTTGAAAGGCCCGGGGAGACCCAGTACTTC. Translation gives CSVERPGETQYF.

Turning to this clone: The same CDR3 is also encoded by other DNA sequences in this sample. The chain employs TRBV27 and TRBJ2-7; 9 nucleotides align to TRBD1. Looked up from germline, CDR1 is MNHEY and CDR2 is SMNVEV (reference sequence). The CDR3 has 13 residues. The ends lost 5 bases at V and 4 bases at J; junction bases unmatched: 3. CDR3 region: CASSPDRGYEQYF. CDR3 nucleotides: TGTGCCAGCAGTCCCGACAGGGGGTACGAGCAGTACTTC.

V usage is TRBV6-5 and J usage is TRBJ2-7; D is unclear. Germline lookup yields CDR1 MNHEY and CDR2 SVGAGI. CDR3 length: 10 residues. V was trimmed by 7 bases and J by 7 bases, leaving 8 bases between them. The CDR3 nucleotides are TGTGCCAGCACGGAAGGGGAGCAGTACTTC. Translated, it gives CASTEGEQYF.

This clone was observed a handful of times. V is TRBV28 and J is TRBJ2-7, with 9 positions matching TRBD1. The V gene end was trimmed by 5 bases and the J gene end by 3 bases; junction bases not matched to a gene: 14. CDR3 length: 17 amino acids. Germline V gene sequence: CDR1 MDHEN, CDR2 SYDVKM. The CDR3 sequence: CASSPYDRGRDYYEQYF. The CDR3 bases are TGTGCCAGCAGTCCCTATGACAGGGGGAGAGACTACTACGAGCAGTACTTC.